This TCR beta chain derives from a study of blood T cell repertoires in COVID-19. Study overall: The United States, Italy and Spain supplied acute and convalescent COVID-19 samples.

Profiling relied on immunoSEQ multiplex PCR, and the TCRdb table lists in-frame clones only, not all of them. The table lists fewer than 450,000 clones, approximately 90% of them singletons. This clone showed up just once. Germline V gene data show CDR1 as LNHDA and CDR2 as SQIVND (reference sequence). Trimming stripped 3 bases from V and 7 bases from J, with 6 bases between. The CDR3 length is 11 residues. Sample: peripheral blood. This rearrangement joins TRBV19 to TRBJ1-2; D remains unclear. This TCR derives from a woman under 30 who had recovered from COVID-19. CDR3 in DNA: TGTGCCAGTAGTATTTCGGGTGGCTACACCTTC. Its translation: CASSISGGYTF.